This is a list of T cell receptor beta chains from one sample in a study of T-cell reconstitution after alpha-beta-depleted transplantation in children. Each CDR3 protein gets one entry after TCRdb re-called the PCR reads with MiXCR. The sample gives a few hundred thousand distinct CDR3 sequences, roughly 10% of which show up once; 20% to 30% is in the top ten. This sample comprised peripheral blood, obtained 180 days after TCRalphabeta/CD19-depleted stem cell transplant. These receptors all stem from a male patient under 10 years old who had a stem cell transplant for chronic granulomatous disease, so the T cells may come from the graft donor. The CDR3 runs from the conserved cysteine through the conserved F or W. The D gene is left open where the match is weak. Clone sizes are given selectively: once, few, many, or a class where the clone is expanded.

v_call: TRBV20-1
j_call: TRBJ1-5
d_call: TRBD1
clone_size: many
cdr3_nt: TGCAGTGTAGGACAGGTGGGTCAGCCCCAGCATTTT
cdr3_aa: CSVGQVGQPQHF

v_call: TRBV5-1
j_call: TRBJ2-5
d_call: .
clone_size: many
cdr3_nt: TGCGCCAGCAGCTTGGGGCAGACCCAGTACTTC
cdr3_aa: CASSLGQTQYF

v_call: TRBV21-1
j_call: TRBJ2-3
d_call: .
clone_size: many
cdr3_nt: TGTGCCAGCAGCAAGACTAGCGGGAGCCCAGATACGCAGTATTTT
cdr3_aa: CASSKTSGSPDTQYF

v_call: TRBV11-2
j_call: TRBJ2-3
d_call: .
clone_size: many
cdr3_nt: TGTGCCAGCAGCTTAGGTCCCACCCGGGGGCCTCCCCTAGATACGCAGTATTTT
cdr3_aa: CASSLGPTRGPPLDTQYF

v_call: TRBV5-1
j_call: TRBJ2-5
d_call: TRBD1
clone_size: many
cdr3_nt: TGCGCCAGCCAACAGGGGGCCCAAGAGACCCAGTACTTC
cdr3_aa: CASQQGAQETQYF

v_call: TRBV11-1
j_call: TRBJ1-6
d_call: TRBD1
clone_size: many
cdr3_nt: TGTGCCAGCAGCTCATGGACAGGGGCTGTGTTCGACAATTCACCCCTCCACTTT
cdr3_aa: CASSSWTGAVFDNSPLHF

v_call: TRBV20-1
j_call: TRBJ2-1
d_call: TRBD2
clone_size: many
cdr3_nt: TGCAGTGCTAGAATGGACGGACTAGCGTCTTACAATGAGCAGTTCTTC
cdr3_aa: CSARMDGLASYNEQFF

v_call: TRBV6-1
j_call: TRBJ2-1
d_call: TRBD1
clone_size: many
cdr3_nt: TGTGCCAGCAGACAGGACAGGAGCTCCTACAATGAGCAGTTCTTC
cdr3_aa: CASRQDRSSYNEQFF

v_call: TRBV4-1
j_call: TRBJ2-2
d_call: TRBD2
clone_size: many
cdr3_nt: TGCGCCAGCAGGGGAGGGATTCCGAACACCGGGGAGCTGTTTTTT
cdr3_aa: CASRGGIPNTGELFF

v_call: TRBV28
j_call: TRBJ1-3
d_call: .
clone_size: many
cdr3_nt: TGTGCCAGCACCCCCTTTCCCGGAATGGCTGGAAACACCATATATTTT
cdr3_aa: CASTPFPGMAGNTIYF

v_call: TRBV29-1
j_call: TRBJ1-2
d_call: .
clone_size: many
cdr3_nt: TGCAGCGTTGAAACAGGGAAGTCAGCTAACTATGGCTACACCTTC
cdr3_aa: CSVETGKSANYGYTF

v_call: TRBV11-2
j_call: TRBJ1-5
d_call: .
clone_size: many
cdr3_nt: TGTGCCAGCAGCTTTCCCAGGGGCGGATTCCTTGGCAATCAGCCCCAGCATTTT
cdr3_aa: CASSFPRGGFLGNQPQHF

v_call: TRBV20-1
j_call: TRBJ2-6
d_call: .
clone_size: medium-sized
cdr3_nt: TGCAGTGCTAGAGGCAGGGTGGTTCACTCTGGGGCCAACGTCCTGACTTTC
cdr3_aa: CSARGRVVHSGANVLTF

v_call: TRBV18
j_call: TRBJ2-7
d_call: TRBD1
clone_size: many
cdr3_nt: TGTGCCAGCTCACCGAGGGACAGCCCCTCCTACGAGCAGTACTTC
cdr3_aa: CASSPRDSPSYEQYF

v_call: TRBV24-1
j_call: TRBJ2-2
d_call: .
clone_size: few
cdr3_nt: TGTGCCACCAGTGACCTCAATAGGGACACCGGGGAGCTGTTTTTT
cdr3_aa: CATSDLNRDTGELFF

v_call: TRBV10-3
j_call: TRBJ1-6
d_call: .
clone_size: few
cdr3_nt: TGTGCCATCAGCTCGAATCTCAAGTATAATTCACCCCTCCACTTT
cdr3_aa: CAISSNLKYNSPLHF

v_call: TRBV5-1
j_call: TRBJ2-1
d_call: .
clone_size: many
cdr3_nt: TGCGCCAGCAGCTTGACGTTGGAGGAGCAGTTCTTC
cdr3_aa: CASSLTLEEQFF

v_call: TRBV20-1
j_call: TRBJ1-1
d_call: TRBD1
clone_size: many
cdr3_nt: TGCAGTGCTAGAAGGGACAGGAACACTGAAGCTTTCTTT
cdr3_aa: CSARRDRNTEAFF

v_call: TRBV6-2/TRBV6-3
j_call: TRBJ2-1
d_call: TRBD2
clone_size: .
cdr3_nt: TGTGCCAGCAATCGACTAGCGGGCCTTAATGAGCAGTTCTTC
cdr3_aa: CASNRLAGLNEQFF

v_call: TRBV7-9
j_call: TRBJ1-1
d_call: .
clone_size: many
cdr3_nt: TGTGCCAGCAGCTTAGCACATCCTGCAGCTTTCTTT
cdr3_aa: CASSLAHPAAFF

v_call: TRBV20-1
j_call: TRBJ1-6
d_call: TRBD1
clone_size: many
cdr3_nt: TGCAGTGCAACGGGGACAGCCATTAATTCACCCCTCCACTTT
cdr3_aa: CSATGTAINSPLHF

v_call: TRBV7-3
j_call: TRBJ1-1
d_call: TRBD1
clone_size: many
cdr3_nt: TGTGCCAGCAGCTTAACGGGGACAGGGGTAACTGAAGCTTTCTTT
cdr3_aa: CASSLTGTGVTEAFF

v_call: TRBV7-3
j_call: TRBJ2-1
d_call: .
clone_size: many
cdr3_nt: TGTGCCAGCAGCTTAAACCCTAGCGCCAATGAGCAGTTCTTC
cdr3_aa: CASSLNPSANEQFF

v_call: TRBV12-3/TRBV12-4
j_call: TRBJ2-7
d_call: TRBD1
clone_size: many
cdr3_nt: TGTGCCAGCAGAGGGTCGGGGACAGGGGTTTACGAGCAGTACTTC
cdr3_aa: CASRGSGTGVYEQYF

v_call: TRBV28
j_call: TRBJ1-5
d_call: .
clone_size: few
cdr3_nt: TGTGCCAGCAGACCCGCCCCGGTGGGAGCTCAGCCCCAGCATTTT
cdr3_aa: CASRPAPVGAQPQHF

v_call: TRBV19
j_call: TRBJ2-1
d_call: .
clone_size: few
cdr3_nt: TGTGCCAGTAGTATTACCAGGGGCCCCCCCTACAATGAGCAGTTCTTC
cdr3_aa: CASSITRGPPYNEQFF

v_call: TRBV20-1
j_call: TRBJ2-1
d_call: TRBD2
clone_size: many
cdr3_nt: TGCAGTGCTAGTCGGGACTACAAGTACAATGAGCAGTTCTTC
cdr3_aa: CSASRDYKYNEQFF

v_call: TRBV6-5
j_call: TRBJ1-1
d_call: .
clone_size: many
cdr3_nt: TGTGCCAGCAGTTATGCCCTCCCCAGGGGATTCACTGAAGCTTTCTTT
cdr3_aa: CASSYALPRGFTEAFF

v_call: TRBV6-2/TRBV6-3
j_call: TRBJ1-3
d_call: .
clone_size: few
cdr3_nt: TGTGCCAGCAGCCGGGGTGGAGGTGCAGGAAACACCATATATTTT
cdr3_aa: CASSRGGGAGNTIYF

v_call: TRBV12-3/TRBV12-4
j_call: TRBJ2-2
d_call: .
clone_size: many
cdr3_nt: TGTGCCAGCAAACGGACGAACACCGGGGAGCTGTTTTTT
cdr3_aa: CASKRTNTGELFF

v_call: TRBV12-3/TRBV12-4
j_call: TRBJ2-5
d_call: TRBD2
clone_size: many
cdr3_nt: TGTGCCAGCAGGGTGGGGGCGGGAGGCATCCAAGAGACCCAGTACTTC
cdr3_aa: CASRVGAGGIQETQYF

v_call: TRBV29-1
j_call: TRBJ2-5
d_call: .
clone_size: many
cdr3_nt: TGCAGCGTCATGGCGCCCCTACAAGAGACCCAGTACTTC
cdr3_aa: CSVMAPLQETQYF

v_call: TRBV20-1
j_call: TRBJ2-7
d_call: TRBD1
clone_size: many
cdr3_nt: TGCAGTGCTAGAGGAGGGCAGGGGGCCAGTAGCGAGCAGTACTTC
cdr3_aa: CSARGGQGASSEQYF

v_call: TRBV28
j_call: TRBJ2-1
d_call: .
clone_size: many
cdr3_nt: TGTGCCAGCAGTCCATACAATGAGCAGTTCTTC
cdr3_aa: CASSPYNEQFF

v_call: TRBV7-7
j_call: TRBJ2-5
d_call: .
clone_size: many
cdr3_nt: TGTGCTAGCAGCTTTGGTCAGCACCAAGAGACCCAGTACTTC
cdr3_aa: CASSFGQHQETQYF

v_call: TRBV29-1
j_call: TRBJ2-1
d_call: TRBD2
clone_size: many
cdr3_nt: TGCAGCGTTGAACGTCGACTAGCGGGCGTCATGTCGTGGAATGAGCAGTTCTTC
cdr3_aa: CSVERRLAGVMSWNEQFF

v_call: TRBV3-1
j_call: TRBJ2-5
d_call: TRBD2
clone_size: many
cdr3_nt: TGTGCCAGCAGCCAGGTGACTAGCGCCGGAGAGACCCAGTACTTC
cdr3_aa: CASSQVTSAGETQYF

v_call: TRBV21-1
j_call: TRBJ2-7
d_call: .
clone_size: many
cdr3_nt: TGTGCCAGCAGCGCTGGTGAGGGACAGGGGGTCGAGCAGTACTTC
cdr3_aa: CASSAGEGQGVEQYF

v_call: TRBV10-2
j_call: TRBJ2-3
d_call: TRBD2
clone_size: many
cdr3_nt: TGCGCCAGCAGTGAGTGGAGCGGGAGTTCAGCAGATACGCAGTATTTT
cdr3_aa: CASSEWSGSSADTQYF

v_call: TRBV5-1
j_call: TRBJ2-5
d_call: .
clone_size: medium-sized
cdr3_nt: TGCGCCAGCAACAGCGGACAGCAAGAGACCCAGTACTTC
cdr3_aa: CASNSGQQETQYF

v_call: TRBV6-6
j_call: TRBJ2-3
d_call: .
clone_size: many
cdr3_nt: TGTGCCAGCAGTTACGGAGGCGCCTATTTT
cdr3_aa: CASSYGGAYF

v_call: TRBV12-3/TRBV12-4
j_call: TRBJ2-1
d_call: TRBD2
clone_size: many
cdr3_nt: TGTGCCAGCAGTTTCTGGACTAGCGGGTTCAATGAGCAGTTCTTC
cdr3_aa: CASSFWTSGFNEQFF

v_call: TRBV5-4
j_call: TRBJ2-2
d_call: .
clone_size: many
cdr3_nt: TGTGCCAGCAGCTTGGACCCTGGGGGATCGAACACCGGGGAGCTGTTTTTT
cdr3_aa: CASSLDPGGSNTGELFF

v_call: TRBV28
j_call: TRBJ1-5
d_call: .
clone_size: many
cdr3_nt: TGTGCCAGCAGTTTTGGACAGCTAGTTCAGCCCCAGCATTTT
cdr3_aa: CASSFGQLVQPQHF

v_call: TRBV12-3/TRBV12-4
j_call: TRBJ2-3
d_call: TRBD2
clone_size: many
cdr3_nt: TGTGCCAGCAGTCCCCAGCGGGGGGGCACAGATACGCAGTATTTT
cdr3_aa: CASSPQRGGTDTQYF

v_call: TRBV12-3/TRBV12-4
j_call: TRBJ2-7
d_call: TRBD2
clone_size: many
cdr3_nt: TGTGCCAGCAGTTTCTCCCCACGACTAGCCAGCCACGAGCAGTACTTC
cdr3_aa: CASSFSPRLASHEQYF

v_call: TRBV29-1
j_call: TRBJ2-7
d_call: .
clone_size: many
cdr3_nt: TGCAGCGTTGAAGGTAATCGTGGATCCTACGAGCAGTACTTC
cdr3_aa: CSVEGNRGSYEQYF

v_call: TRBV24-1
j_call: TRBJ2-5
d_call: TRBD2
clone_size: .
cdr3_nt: TGTGCCACCAGTGACTCCGGACTAGCGGGAGTTAGAAGAGAGACCCAGTACTTC
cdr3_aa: CATSDSGLAGVRRETQYF

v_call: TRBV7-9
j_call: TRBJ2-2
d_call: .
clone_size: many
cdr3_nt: TGTGCCAGCAGCTTAGCCCAGGGAAGCGGGGAGCTGTTTTTT
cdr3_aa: CASSLAQGSGELFF

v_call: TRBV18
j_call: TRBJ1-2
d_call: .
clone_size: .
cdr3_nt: TGTGCCAGCTCACCCATGGGGGGCTCTCCCTGGACCTTC
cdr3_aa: CASSPMGGSPWTF